This T cell receptor (beta chain) was found in a study of cytomegalovirus exposure and HLA in healthy donors. Points from the study as a whole: Common viral pathogens seemed to be connected with several of the most significant clusters, according to a later analysis.

Donors were nominally healthy when sampled, though unrecorded immune exposures were likely. From germline, CDR1 is SEHNR and CDR2 FQNEAQ (reference sequence). V gave up 3 bases and J gave up 2 bases, with 7 bases separating them. There are 14 residues in the CDR3. This clone was seen a single time. The antigen is unknown. Use of 60 Vbeta and 13 Jbeta primers characterized the PCR. TCRdb keeps only in-frame clones here, not all; method: immunoSEQ multiplex PCR. This repertoire shows some 70,000 clones, around 85% found once; its top ten account for roughly 2.3%. The chain employs TRBV7-9 and TRBJ2-2; D may be TRBD1 (5 bases). The sequence derives from a woman aged 45-59 years in good health and CMV-seronegative. The sample comprised PBMCs. The CDR3 region has the DNA TGTGCCAGCAGCTTCAGGGCCAACACCGGGGAGCTGTTTTTT. Its translation is CASSFRANTGELFF.